This T cell receptor beta chain was sequenced for a study of shared clonotypes between healthy human individuals. Trimming cost V 4 bases and J 3 bases, with 19 bases left between them. The germline CDR1 and CDR2 sequences are GTSNPN and SVGIG (reference sequence). This CDR3 is built from 16 residues. With regard to this clone: What it recognizes is unknown.

Overall study results and limits: Among the subsets, naive ones generally showed larger estimated richness than memory ones.

At deep level, the assay was performed. TCRdb's table, derived via immunoSEQ multiplex PCR, lists solely in-frame clones and lacks some. Of more than 2,000,000 clones listed, just over 90% are singletons. Sequencing used naive CD4+ T cells sorted from blood. This sample's subset: CD45RA+ positively selected. This sequence originates from a man aged 18 to 30 in good health. V and J are TRBV30 and TRBJ2-1, with D perhaps TRBD1 (5 bases). CDR3 loop: CAWTKGFRPGYNEQFF. In DNA, the CDR3 is TGTGCCTGGACTAAGGGGTTCAGGCCCGGCTACAATGAGCAGTTCTTC.